A selection of T cell receptor beta chains follows, all from one sample in a study of blood T cell repertoires in COVID-19. Clones were read by immunoSEQ multiplex PCR, and TCRdb kept only the in-frame ones, dropping some. The table lists approximately 280,000 clones, around 83% of them singletons. The source material was PBMCs or T cells enriched from blood (not recorded which). The receptors here all came from a man aged 40-50 years who had been exposed to COVID-19. The conserved cysteine and the conserved F or W are not part of the CDR3 here. Fields, in order: V gene, clone size, D gene, J gene, CDR3 protein. D genes are given only for firm matches. Only part of the rows carry a size: once, few, many, or a class if the clone is expanded.

TRBV10-1,NA,TRBD1,TRBJ2-1,ASSVGQGVNEQF
TRBV6-6,NA,NA,TRBJ1-1,ASSQGGVEAF
TRBV5-1,once,NA,TRBJ2-4,ASDSGKHGDIQY
TRBV30,once,TRBD1,TRBJ1-2,AWIGTGGYGYT
TRBV10-2,NA,TRBD2,TRBJ2-5,ASNLRLAGVETQY
TRBV5-1,NA,TRBD1,TRBJ1-1,ASSSGTGVGEAF
TRBV18,NA,NA,TRBJ2-3,ASGSRLDSSTDTQY
TRBV6-5,NA,TRBD1,TRBJ1-4,ASIRGNRGYEKLF
TRBV7-9,NA,NA,TRBJ2-7,ASSPSSYLSEQY
TRBV6-5,NA,NA,TRBJ1-4,ASSYYRSTNEKLF
TRBV6-5,NA,NA,TRBJ1-2,ASRDVLQAYGYT
TRBV10-3,NA,TRBD2,TRBJ2-1,AHARGEGDEQF
TRBV12-5,NA,NA,TRBJ1-5,ASGFYQPQH
TRBV13,few,NA,TRBJ2-1,ASSLDSGLGGRDEQF
TRBV6-5,NA,NA,TRBJ2-2,ASSYSNIGELF
TRBV6-5,NA,NA,TRBJ2-2,ASRLIPGELF
TRBV7-9,NA,NA,TRBJ2-7,ASSPAGSYEQY
TRBV19,NA,TRBD1,TRBJ2-7,ASSMSAQGATYEQY
TRBV7-8,NA,TRBD1,TRBJ2-4,ASSVDRGSIAKNIQY
TRBV3-1/TRBV3-2,NA,NA,TRBJ2-1,ASSLTGGSYNEQF
TRBV2,NA,TRBD1,TRBJ1-2,ASPIGQDYGYT
TRBV5-1,once,NA,TRBJ2-3,ASSPDTPDTQY
TRBV5-1,NA,TRBD1,TRBJ2-5,ASSTSGTGKETQY
TRBV5-5,NA,NA,TRBJ1-6,ASSYDASLSLGSPLH
TRBV20-1,few,NA,TRBJ2-7,SASGLGISDEQY
TRBV11-3,NA,TRBD2,TRBJ2-3,ASSSGTSGTQY
TRBV11-2,NA,NA,TRBJ1-4,ASSLEIPGPNEKLF
TRBV12-3/TRBV12-4,NA,NA,TRBJ1-1,ASSSRGKTEAF
TRBV4-2,NA,TRBD1,TRBJ1-3,ASSQSGTGLSGNTIY
TRBV6-5,NA,NA,TRBJ1-1,ASSYQNLGGTEAF
TRBV5-1,NA,TRBD1,TRBJ1-3,ASSSGQGAGNTIY
TRBV24-1,NA,TRBD1,TRBJ1-5,ATRMTGENQPQH
TRBV29-1,NA,NA,TRBJ1-2,SVEQGFSNYGYT
TRBV10-3,NA,TRBD1,TRBJ1-2,AISPGTGGYGYT
TRBV5-1,few,NA,TRBJ1-6,ASSSGQPNSPLH
TRBV12-5,once,NA,TRBJ2-7,ASGLAGWAGKVEQY
TRBV27,once,TRBD1,TRBJ2-1,ASIAMQGANEQF
TRBV24-1,few,NA,TRBJ2-1,ATSIADSHPSSRGEQF
TRBV7-2,NA,NA,TRBJ1-6,ASSSWATVPANSPLH
TRBV7-9,NA,NA,TRBJ1-3,ASSSGGLGNTIY
TRBV9,NA,TRBD2,TRBJ2-7,ASSAEPTGLSGIYEQY
TRBV9,NA,NA,TRBJ1-2,ASSAIGGLSYT
TRBV12-5,NA,NA,TRBJ2-1,ASGKPGDSSFI
TRBV3-1/TRBV3-2,NA,TRBD1,TRBJ1-4,ASSLRTGFINEKLF
TRBV5-8,NA,TRBD1,TRBJ2-3,ASGQGNTDTQY
TRBV5-1,NA,NA,TRBJ2-2,ASSLPVIGELF
TRBV5-1,NA,TRBD2,TRBJ2-3,ASSLRGTSGDTQY
TRBV30,NA,TRBD2,TRBJ2-1,AWGTGLAGLVQQF
TRBV10-3,NA,TRBD1,TRBJ2-6,AISGDSLGANVLT
TRBV6-6,NA,NA,TRBJ2-1,ASEGSGSEQF